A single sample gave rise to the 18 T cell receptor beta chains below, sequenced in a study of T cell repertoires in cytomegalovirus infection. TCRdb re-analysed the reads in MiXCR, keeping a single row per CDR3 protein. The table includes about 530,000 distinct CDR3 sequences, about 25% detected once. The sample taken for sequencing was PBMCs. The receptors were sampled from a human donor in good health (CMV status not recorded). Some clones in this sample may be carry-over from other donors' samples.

CDR3: CATRQGLAGEGVAGELFF. The CDR3, as DNA: TGCGCCACACGCCAGGGACTAGCGGGAGAAGGTGTAGCCGGGGAGCTGTTTTTT. The chain joins TRBV5-1 to TRBJ2-2; 14 positions match TRBD2. CDR3 length equals 18 residues. Germline assignment: CDR1 SGHRS and CDR2 YFSETQ. Germline trimming cut 9 bases from V and 6 bases from J; bases unmatched to any gene: 16.

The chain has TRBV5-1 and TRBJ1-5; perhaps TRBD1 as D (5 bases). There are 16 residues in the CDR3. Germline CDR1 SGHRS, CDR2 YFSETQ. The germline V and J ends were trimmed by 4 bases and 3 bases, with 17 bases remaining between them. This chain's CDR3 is CASSPRAGLFNQPQHF. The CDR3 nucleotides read TGCGCCAGCAGCCCCCGGGCAGGGCTTTTCAATCAGCCCCAGCATTTT.

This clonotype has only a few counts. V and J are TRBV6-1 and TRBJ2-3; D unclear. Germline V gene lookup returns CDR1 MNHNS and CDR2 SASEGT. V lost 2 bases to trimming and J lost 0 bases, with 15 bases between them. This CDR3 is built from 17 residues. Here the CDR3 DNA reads TGTGCCAGCAGTGAATGGTCCGTGCAGAGAAGCACAGATACGCAGTATTTT. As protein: CASSEWSVQRSTDTQYF.

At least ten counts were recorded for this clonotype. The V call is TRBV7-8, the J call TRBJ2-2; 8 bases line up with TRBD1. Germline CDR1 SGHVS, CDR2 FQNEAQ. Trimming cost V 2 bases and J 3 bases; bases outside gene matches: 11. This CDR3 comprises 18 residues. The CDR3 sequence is CASSLRSRRGLDTGELFF. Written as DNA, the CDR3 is TGTGCCAGCAGCTTAAGATCCCGCAGGGGGCTCGACACCGGGGAGCTGTTTTTT.

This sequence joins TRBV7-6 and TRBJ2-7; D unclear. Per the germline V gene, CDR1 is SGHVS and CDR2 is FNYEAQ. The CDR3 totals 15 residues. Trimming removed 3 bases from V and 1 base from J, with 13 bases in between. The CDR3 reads CASSLPVSRSYEQYF. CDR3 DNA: TGTGCCAGCAGCTTGCCAGTCTCAAGGTCCTACGAGCAGTACTTC.

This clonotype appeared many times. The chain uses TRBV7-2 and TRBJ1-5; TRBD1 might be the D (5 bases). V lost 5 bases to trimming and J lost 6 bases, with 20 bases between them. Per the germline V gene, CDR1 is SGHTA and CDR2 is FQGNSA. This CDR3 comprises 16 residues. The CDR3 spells CASSRFRAGGGQPQHF. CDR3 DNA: TGTGCCAGCAGCCGCTTCAGAGCCGGGGGGGGTCAGCCCCAGCATTTT.

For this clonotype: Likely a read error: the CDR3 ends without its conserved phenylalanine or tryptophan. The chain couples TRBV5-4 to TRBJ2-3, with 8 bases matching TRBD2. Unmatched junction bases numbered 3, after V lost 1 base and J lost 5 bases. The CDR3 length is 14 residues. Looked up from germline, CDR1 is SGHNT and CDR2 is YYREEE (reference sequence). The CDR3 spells CASSLILAEDTQYC. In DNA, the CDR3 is TGTGCCAGCAGCTTGATACTAGCGGAAGATACGCAGTATTGT.

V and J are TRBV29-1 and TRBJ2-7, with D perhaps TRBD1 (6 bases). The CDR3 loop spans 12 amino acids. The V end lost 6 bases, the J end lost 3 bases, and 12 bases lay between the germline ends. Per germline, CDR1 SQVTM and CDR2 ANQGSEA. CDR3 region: CSVTLQGYEQYV. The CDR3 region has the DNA TGCAGCGTCACCTTACAGGGCTACGAGCAGTACGTC.

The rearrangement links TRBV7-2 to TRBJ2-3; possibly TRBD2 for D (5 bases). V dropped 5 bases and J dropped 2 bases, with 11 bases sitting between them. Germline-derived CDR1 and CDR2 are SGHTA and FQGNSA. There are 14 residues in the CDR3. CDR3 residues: CASSPGLPTDTQYF. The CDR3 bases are TGTGCCAGCAGCCCCGGACTTCCCACAGATACGCAGTATTTT.

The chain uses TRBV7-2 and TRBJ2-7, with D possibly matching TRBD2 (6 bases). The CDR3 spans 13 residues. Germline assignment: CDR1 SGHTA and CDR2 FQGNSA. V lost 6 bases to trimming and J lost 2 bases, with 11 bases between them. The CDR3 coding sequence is TGTGCCAGCAGGCACCGCGGGGCCTACGAGCAGTACTTC. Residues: CASRHRGAYEQYF.

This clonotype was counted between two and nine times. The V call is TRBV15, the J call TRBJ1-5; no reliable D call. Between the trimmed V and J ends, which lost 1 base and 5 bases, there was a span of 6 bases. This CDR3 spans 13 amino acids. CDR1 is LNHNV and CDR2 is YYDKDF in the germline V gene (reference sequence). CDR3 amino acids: CATSRVLDQPQHF. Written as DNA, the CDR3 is TGTGCCACCAGCAGAGTACTAGATCAGCCCCAGCATTTT. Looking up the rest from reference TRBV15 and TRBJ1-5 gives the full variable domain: DAMVIQNPRYQVTQFGKPVTLSCSQTLNHNVMYWYQQKSSQAPKLLFHYYDKDFNNEADTPDNFQSRRPNTSFCFLDIRSPGLGDTAMYLCATSRVLDQPQHFGDGTRLSIL.

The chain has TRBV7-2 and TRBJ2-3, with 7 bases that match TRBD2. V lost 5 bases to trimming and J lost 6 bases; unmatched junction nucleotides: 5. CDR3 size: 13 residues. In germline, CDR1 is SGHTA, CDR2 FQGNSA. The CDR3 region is CASSVGLTDTQYF. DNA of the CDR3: TGTGCCAGCAGCGTGGGACTAACTGATACGCAGTATTTT. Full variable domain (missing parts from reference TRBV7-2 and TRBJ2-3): GAGVSQSPSNKVTEKGKDVELRCDPISGHTALYWYRQSLGQGLEFLIYFQGNSAPDKSGLPSDRFSAERTGGSVSTLTIQRTQQEDSAVYLCASSVGLTDTQYFGPGTRLTVL.

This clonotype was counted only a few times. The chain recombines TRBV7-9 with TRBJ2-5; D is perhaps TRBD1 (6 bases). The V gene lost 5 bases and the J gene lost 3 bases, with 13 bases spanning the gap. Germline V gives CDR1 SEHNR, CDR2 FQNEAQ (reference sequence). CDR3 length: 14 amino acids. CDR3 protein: CASSTTSGEETQYF. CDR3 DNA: TGTGCCAGCAGCACCACCTCAGGGGAAGAGACCCAGTACTTC.

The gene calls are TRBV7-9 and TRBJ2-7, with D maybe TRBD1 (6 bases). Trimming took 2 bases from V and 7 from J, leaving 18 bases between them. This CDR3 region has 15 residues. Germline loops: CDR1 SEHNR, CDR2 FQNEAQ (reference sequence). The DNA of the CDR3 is TGTGCCAGCAGCTTAATGGGCAGGGGAAGACCTGAGCAGTACGTC. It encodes CASSLMGRGRPEQYV.

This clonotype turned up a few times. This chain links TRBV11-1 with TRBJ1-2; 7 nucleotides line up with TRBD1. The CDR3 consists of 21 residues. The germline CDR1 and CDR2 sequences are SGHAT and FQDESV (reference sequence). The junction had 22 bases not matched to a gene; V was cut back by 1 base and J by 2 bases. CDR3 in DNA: TGTGCCAGCAGCTTAGACGAATCGACAGGGAACTCTGGCACACTCAACTATGGCTACACCTTC. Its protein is CASSLDESTGNSGTLNYGYTF.

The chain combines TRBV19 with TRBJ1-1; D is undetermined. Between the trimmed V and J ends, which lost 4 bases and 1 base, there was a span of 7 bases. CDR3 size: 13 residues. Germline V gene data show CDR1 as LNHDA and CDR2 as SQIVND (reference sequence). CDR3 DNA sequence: TGTGCCAGTAGTAACAAGCCGAACACTGAAGCTTTCTTT. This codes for CASSNKPNTEAFF.

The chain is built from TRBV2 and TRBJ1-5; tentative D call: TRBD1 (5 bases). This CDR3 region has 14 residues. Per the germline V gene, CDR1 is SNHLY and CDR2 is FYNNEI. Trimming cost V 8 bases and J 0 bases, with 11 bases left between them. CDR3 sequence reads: CASDPDSSNQPQHF. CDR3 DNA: TGTGCCAGCGACCCCGACAGTAGCAATCAGCCCCAGCATTTT.

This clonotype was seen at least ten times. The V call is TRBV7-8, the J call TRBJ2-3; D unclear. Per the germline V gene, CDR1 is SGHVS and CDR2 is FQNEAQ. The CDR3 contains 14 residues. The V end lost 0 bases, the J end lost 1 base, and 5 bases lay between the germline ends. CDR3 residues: CASSLAPGTDTQYF. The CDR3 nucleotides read TGTGCCAGCAGCTTAGCTCCTGGCACAGATACGCAGTATTTT.